This record looks at one T cell receptor beta chain sequence and its context. The target antigen is unknown. This sample stems from a study of early T cells in non-severe SARS-CoV-2 infection. On the study more broadly: Sequencing of bulk RNA from unsorted whole blood was done, without chain pairing. Study-level findings and limits: Private and CD4 specificities were missed by VDJdb matching, skewed to anti-spike CD8.

TCRdb independently ran MiXCR on the 5' RACE reads; one entry per CDR3 protein. The table has under 80,000 distinct CDR3 sequences, about 9.9% seen once; the top ten hold 3.5% to 4%. The CDR3 has 13 amino acids. V was pared by 6 bases and J by 3 bases, with 12 bases between. Specimen: whole blood. The receptor was isolated from an adult who was a healthcare worker with PCR-confirmed SARS-CoV-2 infection or an uninfected control (not recorded which). The rearrangement uses TRBV12-3 or TRBV12-4 and TRBJ2-7; D tentatively reads TRBD1 or TRBD2 (5 bases each). This chain's CDR3 is CASRRDGHYEQYF. CDR3 coding DNA: TGTGCCAGCAGACGGGACGGACACTACGAGCAGTACTTC.